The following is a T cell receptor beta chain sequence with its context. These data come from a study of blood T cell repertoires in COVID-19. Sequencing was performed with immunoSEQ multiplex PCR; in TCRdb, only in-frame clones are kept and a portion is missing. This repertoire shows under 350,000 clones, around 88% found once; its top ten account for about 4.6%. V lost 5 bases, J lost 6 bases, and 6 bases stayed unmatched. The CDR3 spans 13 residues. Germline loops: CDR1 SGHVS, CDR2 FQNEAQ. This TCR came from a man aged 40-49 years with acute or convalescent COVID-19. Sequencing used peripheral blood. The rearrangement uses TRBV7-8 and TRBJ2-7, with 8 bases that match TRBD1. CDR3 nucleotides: TGTGCCAGCAGCCCCTACACAGGGGGCGAGCAGTACTTC. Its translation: CASSPYTGGEQYF.